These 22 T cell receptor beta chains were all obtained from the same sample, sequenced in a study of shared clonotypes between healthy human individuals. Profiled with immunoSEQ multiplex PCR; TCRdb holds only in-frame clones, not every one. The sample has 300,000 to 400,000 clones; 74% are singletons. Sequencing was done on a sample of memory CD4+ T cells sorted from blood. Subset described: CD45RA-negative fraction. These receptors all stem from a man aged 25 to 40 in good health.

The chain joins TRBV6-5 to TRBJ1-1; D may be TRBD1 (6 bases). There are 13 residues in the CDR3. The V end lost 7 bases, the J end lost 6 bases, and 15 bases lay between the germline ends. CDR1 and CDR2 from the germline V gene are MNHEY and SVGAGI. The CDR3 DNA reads TGTGCCAGCAACGAAAAGGGGGGATCTGAAGCTTTCTTT. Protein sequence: CASNEKGGSEAFF.

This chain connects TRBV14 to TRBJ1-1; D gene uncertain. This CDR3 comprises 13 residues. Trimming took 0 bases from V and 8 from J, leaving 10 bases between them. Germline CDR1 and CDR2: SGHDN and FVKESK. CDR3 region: CASSQDFSREAFF. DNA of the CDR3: TGTGCCAGCAGCCAAGATTTCTCCAGGGAAGCTTTCTTT.

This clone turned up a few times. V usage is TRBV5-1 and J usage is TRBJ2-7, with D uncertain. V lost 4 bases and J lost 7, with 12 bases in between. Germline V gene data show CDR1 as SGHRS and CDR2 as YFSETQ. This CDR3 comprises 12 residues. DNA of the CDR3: TGCGCCAGCAGCGCCGGGTCCTCTGAGCAGTACTTC. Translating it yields CASSAGSSEQYF. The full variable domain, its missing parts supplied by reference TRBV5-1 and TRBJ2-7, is KAGVTQTPRYLIKTRGQQVTLSCSPISGHRSVSWYQQTPGQGLQFLFEYFSETQRNKGNFPGRFSGRQFSNSRSEMNVSTLELGDSALYLCASSAGSSEQYFGPGTRLTVT.

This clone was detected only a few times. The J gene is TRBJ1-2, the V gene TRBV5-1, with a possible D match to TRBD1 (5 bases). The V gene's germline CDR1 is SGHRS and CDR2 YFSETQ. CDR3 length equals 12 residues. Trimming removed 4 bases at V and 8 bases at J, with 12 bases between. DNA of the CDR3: TGCGCCAGCAGCCAGGACAAGGCAGGCTACACCTTC. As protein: CASSQDKAGYTF.

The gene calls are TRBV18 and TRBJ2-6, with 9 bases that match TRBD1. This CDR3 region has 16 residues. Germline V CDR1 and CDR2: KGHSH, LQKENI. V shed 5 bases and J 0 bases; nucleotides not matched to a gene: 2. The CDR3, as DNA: TGTGCCAGCTCAGCGGGACAGGGCTCTGGGGCCAACGTCCTGACTTTC. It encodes CASSAGQGSGANVLTF.

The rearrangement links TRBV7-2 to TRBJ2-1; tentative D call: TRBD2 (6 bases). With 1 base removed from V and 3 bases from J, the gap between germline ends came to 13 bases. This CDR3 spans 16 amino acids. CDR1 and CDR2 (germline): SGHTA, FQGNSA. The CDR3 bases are TGTGCCAGCAGCTTAGGTGGCGGGAAGATCTACAATGAGCAGTTCTTC. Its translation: CASSLGGGKIYNEQFF.

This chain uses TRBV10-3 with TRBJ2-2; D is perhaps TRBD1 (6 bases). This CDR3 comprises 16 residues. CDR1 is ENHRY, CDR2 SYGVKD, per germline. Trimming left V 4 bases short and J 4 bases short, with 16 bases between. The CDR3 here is CAISGGGQLTTGELFF. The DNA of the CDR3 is TGTGCCATCAGTGGGGGCGGACAGTTGACCACCGGGGAGCTGTTTTTT.

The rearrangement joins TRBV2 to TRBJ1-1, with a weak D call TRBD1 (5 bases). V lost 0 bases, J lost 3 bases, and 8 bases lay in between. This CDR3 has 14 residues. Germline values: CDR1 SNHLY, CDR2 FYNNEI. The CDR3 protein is CASSEALGHTEAFF. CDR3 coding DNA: TGTGCCAGCAGTGAAGCGCTGGGGCACACTGAAGCTTTCTTT.

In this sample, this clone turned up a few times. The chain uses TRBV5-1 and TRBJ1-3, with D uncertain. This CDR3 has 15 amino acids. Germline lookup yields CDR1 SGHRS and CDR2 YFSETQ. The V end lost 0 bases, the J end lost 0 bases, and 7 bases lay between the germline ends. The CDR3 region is CASSLGQISGNTIYF. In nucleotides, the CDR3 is TGCGCCAGCAGCTTGGGGCAGATCTCTGGAAACACCATATATTTT.

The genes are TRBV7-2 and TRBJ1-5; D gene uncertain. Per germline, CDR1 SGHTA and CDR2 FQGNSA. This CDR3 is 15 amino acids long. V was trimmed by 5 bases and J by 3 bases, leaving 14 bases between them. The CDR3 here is CASSPSSVINQPQHF. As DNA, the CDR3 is TGTGCCAGCAGCCCCAGCTCGGTTATCAATCAGCCCCAGCATTTT.

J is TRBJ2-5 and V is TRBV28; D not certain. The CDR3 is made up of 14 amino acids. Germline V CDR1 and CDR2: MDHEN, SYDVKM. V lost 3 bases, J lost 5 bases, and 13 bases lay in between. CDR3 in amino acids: CASSFYTARETQYF. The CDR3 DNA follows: TGTGCCAGCAGTTTTTATACTGCCCGGGAGACCCAGTACTTC.

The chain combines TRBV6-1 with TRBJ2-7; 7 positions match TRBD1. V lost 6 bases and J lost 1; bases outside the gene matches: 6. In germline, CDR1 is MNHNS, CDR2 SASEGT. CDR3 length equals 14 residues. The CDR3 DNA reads TGTGCCAGCAGCCAAGACAGGGTGTCCTACGAGCAGTACTTC. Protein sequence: CASSQDRVSYEQYF.

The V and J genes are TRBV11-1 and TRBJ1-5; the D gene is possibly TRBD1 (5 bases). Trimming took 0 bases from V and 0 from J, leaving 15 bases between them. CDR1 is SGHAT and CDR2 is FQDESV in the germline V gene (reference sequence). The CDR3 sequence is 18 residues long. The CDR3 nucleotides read TGTGCCAGCAGCTTAGCGGTGACAGCTACCTATAGCAATCAGCCCCAGCATTTT. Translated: CASSLAVTATYSNQPQHF.

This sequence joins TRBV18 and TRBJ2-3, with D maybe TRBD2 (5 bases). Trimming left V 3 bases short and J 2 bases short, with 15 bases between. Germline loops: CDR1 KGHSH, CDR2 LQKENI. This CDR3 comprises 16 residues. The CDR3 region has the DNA TGTGCCAGCTCACCCCCAGGTCGGGGATACACAGATACGCAGTATTTT. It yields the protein CASSPPGRGYTDTQYF.

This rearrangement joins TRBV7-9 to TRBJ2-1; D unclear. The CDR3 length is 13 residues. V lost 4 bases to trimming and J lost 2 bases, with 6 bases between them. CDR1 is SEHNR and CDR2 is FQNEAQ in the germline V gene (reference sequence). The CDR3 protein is CASSSLAYNEQFF. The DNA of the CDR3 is TGTGCCAGCAGCTCCCTAGCCTACAATGAGCAGTTCTTC.

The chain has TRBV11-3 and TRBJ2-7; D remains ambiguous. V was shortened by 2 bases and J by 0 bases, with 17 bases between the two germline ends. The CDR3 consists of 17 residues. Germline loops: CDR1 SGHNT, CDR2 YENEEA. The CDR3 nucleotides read TGTGCCAGCAGCTTATGGGTTACTGGCCCGAGCTCCTACGAGCAGTACTTC. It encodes CASSLWVTGPSSYEQYF.

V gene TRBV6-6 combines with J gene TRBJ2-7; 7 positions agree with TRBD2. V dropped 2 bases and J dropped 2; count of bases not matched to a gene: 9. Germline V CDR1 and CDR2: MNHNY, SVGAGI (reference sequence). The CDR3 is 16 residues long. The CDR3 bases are TGTGCCAGCAGTTACCCCCTGAGCGGGGTGCCCTACGAGCAGTACTTC. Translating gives CASSYPLSGVPYEQYF.

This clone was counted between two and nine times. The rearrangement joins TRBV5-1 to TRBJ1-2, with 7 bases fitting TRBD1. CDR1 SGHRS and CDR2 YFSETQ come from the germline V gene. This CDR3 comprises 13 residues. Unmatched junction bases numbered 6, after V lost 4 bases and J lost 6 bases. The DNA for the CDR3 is TGCGCCAGCAGCCCGGACAGGCCAGATGGCTACACCTTC. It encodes CASSPDRPDGYTF.

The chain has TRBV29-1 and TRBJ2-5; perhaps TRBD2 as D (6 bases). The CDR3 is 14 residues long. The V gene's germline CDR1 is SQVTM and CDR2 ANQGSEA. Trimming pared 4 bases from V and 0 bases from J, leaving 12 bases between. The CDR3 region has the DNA TGCAGCGTTGCCTCTCGGGGGTACCAAGAGACCCAGTACTTC. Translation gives CSVASRGYQETQYF.

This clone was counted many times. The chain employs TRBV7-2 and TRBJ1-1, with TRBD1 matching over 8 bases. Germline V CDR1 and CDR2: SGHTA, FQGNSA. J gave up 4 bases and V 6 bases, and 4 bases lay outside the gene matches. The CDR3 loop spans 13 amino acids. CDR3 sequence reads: CASSYRGGTEAFF. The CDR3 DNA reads TGTGCCAGCAGTTACAGGGGGGGCACTGAAGCTTTCTTT.

The CDR3 reads CASSLEKEGWSYEQYF. In DNA, the CDR3 is TGTGCCAGCAGCTTAGAGAAGGAGGGTTGGTCCTACGAGCAGTACTTC. This rearrangement joins TRBV7-9 to TRBJ2-7, with D perhaps TRBD2 (6 bases). Germline V lookup: CDR1 SEHNR, CDR2 FQNEAQ (reference sequence). Trimming stripped 1 base from V and 1 base from J, with 14 bases between. The CDR3 is 16 amino acids.

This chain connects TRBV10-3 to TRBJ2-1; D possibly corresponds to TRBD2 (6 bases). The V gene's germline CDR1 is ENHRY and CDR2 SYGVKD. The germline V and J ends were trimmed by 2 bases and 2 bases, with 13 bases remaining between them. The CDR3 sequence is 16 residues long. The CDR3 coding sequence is TGTGCCATCAGTGAGCCGGGACTCCAAGCCTACAATGAGCAGTTCTTC. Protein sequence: CAISEPGLQAYNEQFF.